These 23 T cell receptor beta chains were all obtained from the same sample, sequenced in a study of technical replicates of blood from a handful of donors. The data were produced by immunoSEQ multiplex PCR, yet TCRdb's version contains in-frame clones alone and is incomplete. The data show 80,000 to 100,000 clones, 95% to 96% seen once. Sequencing was performed on T cells isolated from PBMCs. These receptors originate from a human donor in good health.

The CDR3 spells CASSEPQVAYEQYF. DNA of the CDR3: TGTGCCAGCAGTGAACCCCAGGTGGCCTACGAGCAGTACTTC. The J gene is TRBJ2-7, the V gene TRBV25-1; no clear D gene. This CDR3 is 14 amino acids long. Between the trimmed V and J ends, which lost 2 bases and 2 bases, there was a span of 10 bases. CDR1 and CDR2 from the germline V gene are MGHDK and SYGVNS.

V usage is TRBV27 and J usage is TRBJ1-1, with D tentatively TRBD1 (5 bases). CDR1 MNHEY and CDR2 SMNVEV come from the germline V gene (reference sequence). Trimming removed 1 base at V and 1 base at J, with 16 bases between. The CDR3 sequence is 17 residues long. CDR3 sequence: CASSLYYQGAKNTEAFF. CDR3 sequence (DNA): TGTGCCAGCAGTTTATATTATCAAGGGGCAAAGAACACTGAAGCTTTCTTT.

V is TRBV7-3 and J is TRBJ2-2; unclear D gene. The ends were cut back, 2 bases at V and 6 bases at J, with 16 bases in the middle. CDR3 size: 16 residues. CDR1 and CDR2 (germline): SGHTA, FQGTGA. DNA of the CDR3: TGTGCCAGCAGCTTACAGTCCCCTAGGTCGGCCGGGGAGCTGTTTTTT. This sequence encodes CASSLQSPRSAGELFF.

CDR3 amino acids: CASSMEGTYYGYTF. CDR3 coding DNA: TGTGCCAGTAGTATGGAGGGAACGTACTATGGCTACACCTTC. This chain uses TRBV19 with TRBJ1-2, with unresolved D. V was cut by 3 bases and J by 3 bases, with 11 bases left in between. Germline CDR1 LNHDA, CDR2 SQIVND (reference sequence). This CDR3 has 14 residues.

This rearrangement joins TRBV10-3 to TRBJ1-1; 9 nucleotides line up with TRBD1. The V and J ends lost 10 bases and 1 base, in that order; junction bases with no gene match: 7. The germline V gene has CDR1 ENHRY and CDR2 SYGVKD. CDR3 size: 14 residues. The CDR3 DNA sequence: TGTGCCACTCACCGGGACAGGGAGAACACTGAAGCTTTCTTT. It specifies CATHRDRENTEAFF.

The chain joins TRBV6-5 to TRBJ2-3; D gene unclear. Germline CDR1 MNHEY, CDR2 SVGAGI. This CDR3 spans 11 amino acids. V gave up 10 bases and J gave up 6 bases, with 11 bases separating them. CDR3 sequence reads: CATATADTQYF. DNA for the CDR3: TGTGCCACGGCGACTGCGGATACGCAGTATTTT.

The chain recombines TRBV27 with TRBJ2-7; 8 bases fit TRBD2. The CDR3 has 15 residues. From germline, CDR1 is MNHEY and CDR2 SMNVEV (reference sequence). V dropped 4 bases and J dropped 3; count of bases not matched to a gene: 8. For the CDR3, the DNA is TGTGCCAGCAGTTCCTTGGCAGCGGGGGACTACGAGCAGTACTTC. As protein: CASSSLAAGDYEQYF.

The V and J genes are TRBV6-1 and TRBJ1-2; D possibly corresponds to TRBD1 (5 bases). The CDR3 spans 15 residues. Trimming removed 4 bases from V and 2 bases from J, with 14 bases in between. In germline, CDR1 is MNHNS, CDR2 SASEGT. The CDR3 here is CASSVAGGTNYGYTF. CDR3 DNA sequence: TGTGCCAGCAGTGTCGCGGGGGGGACCAACTATGGCTACACCTTC.

The chain links TRBV7-3 to TRBJ1-5; no clear D gene. CDR1 and CDR2 (germline): SGHTA, FQGTGA. This CDR3 is built from 13 residues. Between the trimmed V and J ends, which lost 2 bases and 5 bases, there was a span of 7 bases. Here the CDR3 DNA reads TGTGCCAGCAGCTTAGACTGGGATCAGCCCCAGCATTTT. Amino acids: CASSLDWDQPQHF.

This sequence joins TRBV10-3 and TRBJ1-5; D is unclear. The CDR3 has 13 amino acids. Germline CDR1 and CDR2: ENHRY and SYGVKD. V lost 2 bases, J lost 5 bases, and 7 bases lay in between. The CDR3 DNA reads as TGTGCCATCAGTGAGCAGACATATCAGCCCCAGCATTTT. This gives the protein CAISEQTYQPQHF.

J is TRBJ1-5 and V is TRBV28; perhaps TRBD1 as D (5 bases). CDR1 is MDHEN and CDR2 is SYDVKM in the germline V gene. The CDR3 loop spans 14 amino acids. V was shortened by 8 bases and J by 6 bases, with 17 bases between the two germline ends. CDR3 loop: CASAVWGSVQPQHF. The CDR3 DNA is TGTGCCAGCGCGGTGTGGGGCTCAGTTCAGCCCCAGCATTTT.

In DNA, the CDR3 is TGTGCCAGCAGCAAAGGGGGTTTAACATCCTACGAGCAGTACTTC. Translated: CASSKGGLTSYEQYF. The chain links TRBV9 to TRBJ2-7, with D possibly being TRBD1 (6 bases). The germline V and J ends were trimmed by 4 bases and 1 base, with 15 bases remaining between them. CDR3 size: 15 residues. Germline lookup yields CDR1 SGDLS and CDR2 YYNGEE.

This clone has only one observation. The gene calls are TRBV10-2 and TRBJ2-2, with D unresolved. V dropped 7 bases and J dropped 0 bases, with 6 bases sitting between them. CDR1 is WSHSY and CDR2 is SAAADI in the germline V gene. The CDR3 contains 13 residues. For the CDR3, the DNA is TGCGCCAGCACCTCGGCGAACACCGGGGAGCTGTTTTTT. Protein product: CASTSANTGELFF.

The chain couples TRBV10-3 to TRBJ1-1, with 7 bases identical to TRBD1. CDR3 length: 13 amino acids. Germline CDR1 ENHRY, CDR2 SYGVKD. V trimming: 11 bases; J trimming: 2 bases; junction bases outside the gene matches: 8. CDR3 coding DNA: TGTGCCGGACAGACAGGGAGCAACACTGAAGCTTTCTTT. It codes for CAGQTGSNTEAFF.

A single count supports this clone. The chain couples TRBV29-1 to TRBJ1-2; 7 nucleotides align to TRBD1. CDR1 and CDR2 (germline): SQVTM, ANQGSEA. This CDR3 is 12 amino acids long. V shed 4 bases, J shed 8 bases, and the junction held 7 bases outside the gene matches. CDR3 in amino acids: CSVVFGTVGYTF. DNA for the CDR3: TGCAGCGTTGTATTCGGGACAGTCGGCTACACCTTC.

This clone was seen a handful of times. The rearrangement links TRBV9 to TRBJ1-2; 8 bases map to TRBD1. Germline V gene data show CDR1 as SGDLS and CDR2 as YYNGEE. This CDR3 is 14 amino acids long. V trimming: 4 bases; J trimming: 4 bases; junction bases outside the gene matches: 6. CDR3 sequence: CASSTDRAVYGYTF. The CDR3 region has the DNA TGTGCCAGCAGCACGGACAGGGCCGTCTATGGCTACACCTTC.

This rearrangement joins TRBV7-8 to TRBJ1-2; maybe TRBD1 (6 bases). Trimming took off 4 bases at V and 7 bases at J, with 16 bases between the two ends. Germline CDR1 is SGHVS and CDR2 is FQNEAQ. The CDR3 sequence is 14 residues long. For the CDR3, the DNA is TGTGCCAGCAGCTCGCCGGGCCCCAGGGGTGGCTACACCTTC. Amino acid sequence: CASSSPGPRGGYTF.

This clone was recorded only once. The gene calls are TRBV5-1 and TRBJ2-3; 9 bases align to TRBD2. The CDR3 contains 17 residues. J lost 4 bases, V lost 0 bases, and 9 bases had no gene match. CDR1 is SGHRS and CDR2 is YFSETQ in the germline V gene. In nucleotides, the CDR3 is TGCGCCAGCAGCTTGGGGTATAGCGGGAGTGCGGCAGATACGCAGTATTTT. Protein sequence: CASSLGYSGSAADTQYF.

The V and J genes are TRBV7-2 and TRBJ1-2; 9 nucleotides agree with TRBD1. V dropped 1 base and J dropped 2; count of bases not matched to a gene: 2. Germline-derived CDR1 and CDR2 are SGHTA and FQGNSA. CDR3 length equals 15 residues. The CDR3, as DNA: TGTGCCAGCAGCTTAGGGACAGGGGCCAACTATGGCTACACCTTC. Its protein product is CASSLGTGANYGYTF.

The CDR3 DNA reads TGTGCCAGCAGCACTCAAGGACAGGGCTACGAGCAGTACTTC. Protein sequence: CASSTQGQGYEQYF. This chain uses TRBV7-6 with TRBJ2-7; 8 positions agree with TRBD1. With V trimmed by 5 bases and J by 3 bases, 6 bases remained unmatched. Germline CDR1 SGHVS, CDR2 FNYEAQ. The CDR3 extends over 14 amino acids.

The chain employs TRBV7-3 and TRBJ2-2, with D hard to call. This CDR3 contains 16 residues. Germline CDR1 is SGHTA and CDR2 is FQGTGA. V lost 5 bases and J lost 0, with 13 bases in between. The CDR3 spells CASSPAYGSNTGELFF. DNA for the CDR3: TGTGCCAGCAGCCCGGCGTACGGGTCGAACACCGGGGAGCTGTTTTTT.

The rearrangement uses TRBV9 and TRBJ2-7, with TRBD2 matching 7 bases. CDR1 SGDLS and CDR2 YYNGEE come from the germline V gene. J gave up 2 bases and V 4 bases, and 6 bases lay outside the gene matches. The CDR3 loop spans 14 amino acids. CDR3 sequence reads: CASSPEAGTYEQYF. CDR3 DNA: TGTGCCAGCAGCCCGGAAGCGGGGACCTACGAGCAGTACTTC.

The chain joins TRBV7-9 to TRBJ1-2, with a possible D match to TRBD1 (5 bases). Between the trimmed V and J ends, which lost 5 bases and 1 base, there was a span of 14 bases. Germline V lookup: CDR1 SEHNR, CDR2 FQNEAQ (reference sequence). The CDR3 length is 15 residues. CDR3 DNA: TGTGCCAGCAGCGCTCCGGGACTTCGTAACTATGGCTACACCTTC. It is translated as CASSAPGLRNYGYTF.